Below, 11 T cell receptor beta chains from the same sample are listed, as sequenced in a study of T cell repertoires in cytomegalovirus infection. TCRdb re-called the reads through MiXCR, storing one row per CDR3 protein. The table includes more than 250,000 distinct CDR3 sequences, roughly 25% detected once. Antigens for these TCRs are unknown. Source: cultured PBMCs, taken from culture after CMV antigen stimulation. The source is a human donor in good health (CMV status not recorded). Some clones in this sample may be carry-over from other donors' samples.

The table lists this clonotype with a few counts. The chain carries TRBV4-1 and TRBJ2-1; the match to TRBD2 covers 9 bases. V shed 2 bases and J 4 bases; nucleotides not matched to a gene: 6. The CDR3 covers 16 residues. Germline assignment: CDR1 MGHRA and CDR2 YSYEKL. CDR3 in DNA: TGCGCCAGCAGCCAATCGGCAGCGGGAGGTTACAATGAGCAGTTCTTC. The encoded protein is CASSQSAAGGYNEQFF.

V gene TRBV28 combines with J gene TRBJ1-2; 7 bases are a match to TRBD1. The CDR3 is 18 residues long. Germline trimming cut 2 bases from V and 2 bases from J; bases unmatched to any gene: 14. Germline values: CDR1 MDHEN, CDR2 SYDVKM. CDR3 loop: CASSLEGLGTASNYGYTF. CDR3 in DNA: TGTGCCAGCAGTTTAGAAGGGTTAGGGACAGCGTCCAACTATGGCTACACCTTC.

This sequence joins TRBV5-1 and TRBJ2-2; D remains ambiguous. Between the trimmed V and J ends, which lost 0 bases and 1 base, there was a span of 7 bases. CDR1 SGHRS and CDR2 YFSETQ come from the germline V gene. CDR3 size: 15 residues. CDR3 loop: CASSLVTGNTGELFF. In DNA form, the CDR3 reads TGCGCCAGCAGCTTGGTAACGGGGAACACCGGGGAGCTGTTTTTT.

This clonotype has a single count. This chain links TRBV11-1 with TRBJ2-2; D is tentatively TRBD1 or TRBD2 (5 bases each). The CDR3 is made up of 15 amino acids. Germline V gene sequence: CDR1 SGHAT, CDR2 FQDESV (reference sequence). Deletions cut 5 bases from V and 13 bases from J, with 23 bases between. For the CDR3, the DNA is TGTGCCAGCAGCCCCTTGGAAGCGGCACAGGTGGGGCTGTTTTTT. Translated, it gives CASSPLEAAQVGLFF. The full variable domain, completed using reference TRBV11-1 and TRBJ2-2, is EAEVAQSPRYKITEKSQAVAFWCDPISGHATLYWYRQILGQGPELLVQFQDESVVDDSQLPKDRFSAERLKGVDSTLKIQPAELGDSAMYLCASSPLEAAQVGLFFGEGSRLTVL.

This clonotype was recorded many times. This chain links TRBV7-9 with TRBJ2-2; the match to TRBD2 covers 7 bases. Germline V gene sequence: CDR1 SEHNR, CDR2 FQNEAQ (reference sequence). V lost 6 bases and J lost 3; bases outside the gene matches: 7. CDR3 length: 15 residues. CDR3 in DNA: TGTGCCAGCAGATCGGCGGGAGAGTACACCGGGGAGCTGTTTTTT. Its protein product is CASRSAGEYTGELFF.

This clonotype was detected many times. A junction end diverges from the germline sequence, so it may reflect a read error. This chain uses TRBV7-2 with TRBJ1-3; D is ambiguous. The germline gives CDR1 SGHTA, CDR2 FQGNSA. The CDR3 runs to 14 residues. In DNA, the CDR3 is TGTGCCAGCAGCCCCCGTTTTCGTGGAGACACCATATATTTT. Translated, it gives CASSPRFRGDTIYF.

This clonotype was detected only a few times. The chain has TRBV15 and TRBJ2-7; D may be TRBD2 (6 bases). CDR1 and CDR2 (germline): LNHNV, YYDKDF (reference sequence). CDR3 size: 15 residues. The V gene lost 0 bases and the J gene lost 4 bases, with 13 bases spanning the gap. Here the CDR3 reads CATSRDIASGYEQYV. The CDR3 DNA reads TGTGCCACCAGCAGAGATATCGCAAGCGGGTACGAGCAGTACGTC.

This clonotype was observed a few times. The V call is TRBV6-6, the J call TRBJ1-1; D not resolved. Trimming took 2 bases from V and 5 from J, leaving 15 bases between them. Germline V CDR1 and CDR2: MNHNY, SVGAGI (reference sequence). The CDR3 is made up of 15 amino acids. DNA for the CDR3: TGTGCCAGCAGTTACCCGGTAGCGAGACAAACTGAAGCTTTCTTT. Residues: CASSYPVARQTEAFF.

V is TRBV2 and J is TRBJ2-7; D remains unclear. The length of the CDR3 is 11 residues. The germline V gene encodes CDR1 SNHLY and CDR2 FYNNEI. V was clipped by 7 bases and J by 6 bases, with 10 bases between them. CDR3: CASTWLSEQYF. CDR3 DNA sequence: TGTGCCAGCACTTGGCTTAGCGAGCAGTACTTC.

The chain joins TRBV15 to TRBJ2-7; D is undetermined. Germline-derived CDR1 and CDR2 are LNHNV and YYDKDF (reference sequence). With 1 base removed from V and 3 bases from J, the gap between germline ends came to 7 bases. This CDR3 has 13 amino acids. As DNA, the CDR3 is TGTGCCACCAGCAGAGGAGTCGGCTACGAGCAGTACTTC. It encodes CATSRGVGYEQYF. The entire variable domain, with the rest obtained from reference TRBV15 and TRBJ2-7, is as follows: DAMVIQNPRYQVTQFGKPVTLSCSQTLNHNVMYWYQQKSSQAPKLLFHYYDKDFNNEADTPDNFQSRRPNTSFCFLDIRSPGLGDTAMYLCATSRGVGYEQYFGPGTRLTVT.

Turning to this clonotype: A much larger clone sits a single nucleotide away, making a read error possible. V and J are TRBV6-2 or TRBV6-3 and TRBJ2-1, with TRBD2 identical over 10 bases. CDR1 and CDR2 from the germline V gene are MNHEY and SVGEGT. The CDR3 length is 15 residues. In DNA form, the CDR3 reads TGTGCCAGCAGTTACAAGCGGGGGGGTTACAATGCGCAGTTCTTC. Its translation is CASSYKRGGYNAQFF.